This T cell receptor (beta chain) emerged from a study of OX40 agonist ivuxolimab in advanced cancers. Whole-study results and caveats: Average numbers of expanded clones were greater in CD8+ T cells than in CD4+. Antigen specificity of clonally expanded peripheral T cells was not established.

Comments on this clone: Its antigen is as yet unknown.

Germline V CDR1 and CDR2: SGDLS, YYNGEE. The CDR3 consists of 15 residues. V was clipped by 6 bases and J by 2 bases, with 14 bases between them. Repertoires were generated with immunoSEQ multiplex PCR, while TCRdb's copy carries only in-frame clones and drops some. In the table there are more than 85,000 clones, around nine tenths of which are singletons. V usage is TRBV9 and J usage is TRBJ2-2; weak D call: TRBD2 (7 bases). This sample comprised CD4+ or CD8+ T cells sorted from blood, obtained in a trial of the OX40 agonist ivuxolimab. The clonotype was recovered from an adult with an advanced solid tumor such as melanoma, head and neck, liver or kidney cancer. The CDR3 DNA follows: TGTGCCAGCACAGATAGGGGGGGAAACACCGGGGAGCTGTTTTTT. This codes for CASTDRGGNTGELFF.